The TCR beta chain under discussion was sequenced for a study of response to subunit inactivated influenza vaccine. Study-level findings and limits: The authors suggested that every seasonal influenza vaccination recruits few new T cells.

This clonotype occurred a few times. The target antigen is unknown. TCRdb processed the RT-PCR reads anew with MiXCR; each CDR3 protein has one entry. The sample lists roughly 700,000 distinct CDR3 sequences, 15% to 19% occurring once. J was trimmed by 7 bases and V by 4 bases; bases with no gene match: 6. CDR1 and CDR2 (germline): MNHEY, SVGEGT. CDR3 length: 14 residues. The J gene is TRBJ2-3, the V gene TRBV6-2 or TRBV6-3; 9 bases agree with TRBD2. This clonotype was sampled from a middle-aged man who received an inactivated influenza vaccine. Sample: PBMCs from blood, taken 11 to 12 days after vaccination. In DNA form, the CDR3 reads TGTGCCAGCAGTTTCGGACTAGCGATGAATACGCAGTATTTT. Protein product: CASSFGLAMNTQYF.